Shown below are 24 T cell receptor beta chains from a single sample sequenced in a study of blood T cell repertoires in COVID-19. TCRdb's copy holds only in-frame clones and misses some; the assay was immunoSEQ multiplex PCR. The table shows over 200,000 clones, with around nine tenths occurring only once. Sequencing was performed on peripheral blood. These receptors originate from a man in his fifties or sixties who had recovered from COVID-19.

The chain joins TRBV18 to TRBJ2-5; D gene unclear. Looked up from germline, CDR1 is KGHSH and CDR2 is LQKENI. The CDR3 runs 13 residues. Trimming shortened V by 2 bases and J by 1 base, and 5 bases separated the two germline ends. The CDR3 is CASSPGLQETQYF. In nucleotides, the CDR3 is TGTGCCAGCTCACCAGGCCTCCAAGAGACCCAGTACTTC.

The J gene is TRBJ1-5, the V gene TRBV7-2; a possible D gene is TRBD1 (5 bases). V gave up 2 bases and J gave up 7 bases, with 18 bases separating them. The CDR3 covers 16 residues. The germline gives CDR1 SGHTA, CDR2 FQGNSA. The CDR3 sequence is CASSLSGGQGGQPQHF. DNA of the CDR3: TGTGCCAGCAGCTTATCTGGTGGGCAGGGAGGCCAGCCCCAGCATTTT. The full variable domain, completed using reference TRBV7-2 and TRBJ1-5, is GAGVSQSPSNKVTEKGKDVELRCDPISGHTALYWYRQSLGQGLEFLIYFQGNSAPDKSGLPSDRFSAERTGGSVSTLTIQRTQQEDSAVYLCASSLSGGQGGQPQHFGDGTRLSIL.

The rearrangement links TRBV18 to TRBJ1-5; TRBD1 matches 8 bases. The germline V gene encodes CDR1 KGHSH and CDR2 LQKENI. The CDR3 extends over 17 amino acids. Losses at the gene ends were 3 bases for V and 4 bases for J; bases not matched to a gene: 11. CDR3 region: CASSPRLWTGTNQPQHF. The CDR3 bases are TGTGCCAGCTCACCGAGATTGTGGACAGGGACAAATCAGCCCCAGCATTTT.

The sample holds a few counts of this clone. The DNA for the CDR3 is TGTGCCAGCAGCTTGGCTCCGGCGGGGAATTCACCCCTCCACTTT. Its protein product is CASSLAPAGNSPLHF. This chain links TRBV5-5 with TRBJ1-6; D gene uncertain. Germline V CDR1 and CDR2: SGHKS, YYEKEE (reference sequence). V lost 0 bases and J lost 7, with 11 bases in between. The CDR3 contains 15 residues.

The chain joins TRBV2 to TRBJ1-6; the D is unclear. This CDR3 has 13 residues. CDR1 is SNHLY, CDR2 FYNNEI, per germline. Trimming took off 7 bases at V and 7 bases at J, with 11 bases between the two ends. The CDR3 sequence is CASTPSWNSPLHF. The CDR3, as DNA: TGTGCCAGCACCCCCAGTTGGAATTCACCCCTCCACTTT.

The genes are TRBV9 and TRBJ1-4, with 9 bases fitting TRBD1. Germline V CDR1 and CDR2: SGDLS, YYNGEE. The CDR3 contains 15 residues. The junction had 4 bases not matched to a gene; V was cut back by 0 bases and J by 7 bases. The CDR3 is CASSVEGTGFEKLFF. The CDR3 DNA follows: TGTGCCAGCAGCGTAGAGGGGACAGGGTTTGAAAAACTGTTTTTT.

The chain carries TRBV2 and TRBJ2-7; D unclear. With 2 bases removed from V and 6 bases from J, the gap between germline ends came to 14 bases. The CDR3 has 14 amino acids. The germline V gene encodes CDR1 SNHLY and CDR2 FYNNEI. This chain's CDR3 is CASSERGTAGEQYF. CDR3 sequence (DNA): TGTGCCAGCAGTGAAAGAGGCACTGCTGGCGAGCAGTACTTC.

J is TRBJ2-2 and V is TRBV28, with TRBD2 identical over 8 bases. J gave up 3 bases and V 3 bases, and 9 bases lay outside the gene matches. CDR1 and CDR2 from the germline V gene are MDHEN and SYDVKM. The CDR3 spans 17 residues. The CDR3 here is CASSFPQRGRDTGELFF. DNA for the CDR3: TGTGCCAGCAGTTTCCCACAGCGGGGGCGGGACACCGGGGAGCTGTTTTTT. Drawing the rest from reference TRBV28 and TRBJ2-2, the complete variable domain is DVKVTQSSRYLVKRTGEKVFLECVQDMDHENMFWYRQDPGLGLRLIYFSYDVKMKEKGDIPEGYSVSREKKERFSLILESASTNQTSMYLCASSFPQRGRDTGELFFGEGSRLTVL.

The rearrangement uses TRBV7-3 and TRBJ1-2; 9 bases are shared with TRBD1. CDR1 is SGHTA, CDR2 FQGTGA, per germline. The CDR3 consists of 13 residues. V trimming: 5 bases; J trimming: 8 bases; junction bases outside the gene matches: 6. The DNA of the CDR3 is TGTGCCAGCAGCCAACAGGGGGCGCGGGGCTACACCTTC. Its protein product is CASSQQGARGYTF.

A single count supports this clone. The V gene is TRBV6-5, the J gene TRBJ1-5; a possible D gene is TRBD1 (5 bases). The CDR3 sequence is 13 residues long. V was trimmed by 5 bases and J by 6 bases, leaving 11 bases between them. Germline CDR1 MNHEY, CDR2 SVGAGI. CDR3 loop: CASSLDGGQPQHF. CDR3 in DNA: TGTGCCAGCAGTCTGGACGGGGGTCAGCCCCAGCATTTT.

As concerns this clone: Other nucleotide sequences in the sample specify the same CDR3. V usage is TRBV6-5 and J usage is TRBJ1-2, with 9 bases fitting TRBD1. The CDR3 is 12 residues long. Germline loops: CDR1 MNHEY, CDR2 SVGAGI. V was clipped by 8 bases and J by 8 bases; unmatched bases: 6. CDR3 DNA sequence: TGTGCCAGCCGAAGGACAGGGGAAGGCTACACCTTC. Translation gives CASRRTGEGYTF.

The J gene is TRBJ1-3, the V gene TRBV3-1 (or the pseudogene TRBV3-2), with 8 bases lining up with TRBD1. The CDR3 runs 17 residues. Trimming took 2 bases from V and 4 from J; bases not matched to a gene: 10. Per the germline V gene, CDR1 is LGHDT and CDR2 is YNNKEL (reference sequence). This CDR3 is CASSQPDTGGLGNTIYF. CDR3 in DNA: TGTGCCAGCAGCCAACCCGACACAGGGGGTCTCGGAAACACCATATATTTT.

This clone was observed a handful of times. This chain uses TRBV10-2 with TRBJ1-1; D uncertain. The CDR3 is made up of 14 amino acids. The germline gives CDR1 WSHSY, CDR2 SAAADI. Trimming took off 10 bases at V and 3 bases at J, with 18 bases between the two ends. CDR3 in amino acids: CAIRGWAEYTEAFF. Here the CDR3 DNA reads TGCGCCATCCGAGGGTGGGCAGAGTACACTGAAGCTTTCTTT.

This clone was recorded once. This rearrangement joins TRBV9 to TRBJ2-3; a weak D match, TRBD2 (5 bases). V was trimmed by 7 bases and J by 4 bases, leaving 16 bases between them. This CDR3 spans 14 amino acids. In germline, CDR1 is SGDLS, CDR2 YYNGEE. The CDR3 nucleotides are TGTGCCAGCGCTAGAGGGCAGGCTCCAGATACGCAGTATTTT. Translating it yields CASARGQAPDTQYF.

The chain links TRBV9 to TRBJ1-2, with D perhaps TRBD1 (6 bases). The germline V and J ends were trimmed by 0 bases and 4 bases, with 7 bases remaining between them. The CDR3 has 13 residues. Germline V CDR1 and CDR2: SGDLS, YYNGEE. CDR3 loop: CASSVEQGYGYTF. The CDR3 nucleotides read TGTGCCAGCAGCGTAGAACAGGGCTATGGCTACACCTTC.

The chain joins TRBV19 to TRBJ2-1, with TRBD2 matching over 14 bases. This CDR3 comprises 14 residues. Trimming took 6 bases from V and 10 from J; bases not matched to a gene: 5. CDR1 is LNHDA, CDR2 SQIVND, per germline (reference sequence). CDR3 loop: CASRRLAGGEEQFF. The CDR3, as DNA: TGTGCCAGTAGACGACTAGCGGGAGGGGAGGAGCAGTTCTTC.

The rearrangement links TRBV30 to TRBJ1-2, with a weak D call TRBD1 (5 bases). Germline V gene data show CDR1 as GTSNPN and CDR2 as SVGIG (reference sequence). The V gene lost 2 bases and the J gene lost 3 bases, with 10 bases spanning the gap. The CDR3 has 13 residues. CDR3 in amino acids: CAWSTDKHYGYTF. In DNA, the CDR3 is TGTGCCTGGAGTACGGACAAGCACTATGGCTACACCTTC.

The chain combines TRBV19 with TRBJ2-7; D is uncertain. Germline V gene sequence: CDR1 LNHDA, CDR2 SQIVND (reference sequence). Trimming cost V 5 bases and J 4 bases, with 12 bases left between them. The CDR3 runs to 13 residues. CDR3 sequence reads: CASSLNSGYEQYF. The CDR3 bases are TGTGCCAGTAGTTTAAACTCGGGTTACGAGCAGTACTTC.

The chain joins TRBV12-3 or TRBV12-4 to TRBJ1-2; 7 bases match TRBD1. Unmatched junction bases numbered 10, after V lost 7 bases and J lost 8 bases. The CDR3 sequence is 13 residues long. The CDR3 spells CASTIQGSGGYTF. The CDR3 DNA reads TGTGCCAGCACCATACAGGGGTCGGGAGGCTACACCTTC.

The J gene is TRBJ1-2, the V gene TRBV19; 8 bases are a match to TRBD1. V was clipped by 6 bases and J by 4 bases; unmatched bases: 10. This CDR3 contains 15 residues. Germline CDR1 reads LNHDA; CDR2 reads SQIVND (reference sequence). The CDR3 protein is CASSPRQGTGYGYTF. The CDR3 DNA reads as TGTGCCAGTAGCCCAAGACAGGGGACTGGCTATGGCTACACCTTC.

The genes are TRBV9 and TRBJ2-1; D gene ambiguous. Trimming stripped 3 bases from V and 1 base from J, with 17 bases between. Germline lookup yields CDR1 SGDLS and CDR2 YYNGEE. The CDR3 sequence is 17 residues long. In DNA, the CDR3 is TGTGCCAGCAGCGCGGGTCTATCAGTCTCGTCCTACAATGAGCAGTTCTTC. It yields the protein CASSAGLSVSSYNEQFF.

This clone was picked up one time. This chain connects TRBV10-3 to TRBJ1-4, with D uncertain. Trimming stripped 9 bases from V and 0 bases from J, with 11 bases between. The CDR3 covers 14 residues. Germline CDR1 and CDR2: ENHRY and SYGVKD. The CDR3 protein is CAIWGGSTNEKLFF. The CDR3, as DNA: TGTGCCATTTGGGGAGGGTCAACTAATGAAAAACTGTTTTTT.

This chain uses TRBV11-3 with TRBJ2-1; D is unresolved. CDR3 length: 13 amino acids. CDR1 is SGHNT and CDR2 is YENEEA in the germline V gene. The V end was cut by 5 bases, the J end by 7 bases, with 12 bases between. The CDR3 nucleotides are TGTGCCAGCAGCCTTGCCCAGGAAAATGAGCAGTTCTTC. Translation: CASSLAQENEQFF. Using reference TRBV11-3 and TRBJ2-1 for the parts outside the CDR3, the full variable domain is EAGVVQSPRYKIIEKKQPVAFWCNPISGHNTLYWYLQNLGQGPELLIRYENEEAVDDSQLPKDRFSAERLKGVDSTLKIQPAELGDSAVYLCASSLAQENEQFFGPGTRLTVL.

The chain is built from TRBV27 and TRBJ2-7; D unclear. Germline CDR1 reads MNHEY; CDR2 reads SMNVEV (reference sequence). This CDR3 spans 14 amino acids. V lost 6 bases and J 2 bases, leaving 14 bases between the germline ends. CDR3 protein: CASRTHPGTYEQYF. The CDR3 DNA follows: TGTGCCAGCAGGACCCATCCAGGCACCTACGAGCAGTACTTC.